The 32 T cell receptor beta chains presented below share a single source sample, sequenced in a study of Tregs in tolerant kidney transplant recipients. Assay: immunoSEQ multiplex PCR; the TCRdb copy retains only in-frame clones and omits some. This sample's table has roughly 48,000 clones. The sequencing here drew on CD4+ T cells from blood, taken before the transplant. These receptors all come from a human donor who received a combined kidney and bone marrow transplant.

Concerning this clone itself: The read is 3 residues too short to cover the CDR3 end, so that end is filled in from the germline J gene. The V call is TRBV20-1, the J call TRBJ2-7; D unresolved. CDR1 DFQATT and CDR2 SNEGSKA come from the germline V gene (reference sequence). V was trimmed by 5 bases and J by 2 bases, leaving 13 bases between them. The CDR3 contains 13 residues. Here the CDR3 reads CSALETAAYEQYF. CDR3 DNA (partial): TGCAGTGCTTTGGAGACCGCGGCCTACGAG.

Details on this clone: The CDR3 extends 3 residues past the end of the read, so its final part is completed from the germline J gene. The chain carries TRBV7-2 and TRBJ1-1; possible D gene TRBD1, 6 bases. CDR1 and CDR2 from the germline V gene are SGHTA and FQGNSA. The CDR3 totals 13 residues. The germline V and J ends were trimmed by 5 bases and 4 bases, with 11 bases remaining between them. The CDR3 reads CASSADRFTEAFF. The covered CDR3 bases are TGTGCCAGCAGCGCGGACAGATTCACTGAA.

In the case of this clone: The read falls 3 residues short of the CDR3 end, and the missing part is taken from the germline J gene. The chain carries TRBV19 and TRBJ2-1; perhaps TRBD1 as D (6 bases). Germline CDR1 is LNHDA and CDR2 is SQIVND (reference sequence). This CDR3 comprises 15 residues. V dropped 4 bases and J dropped 1 base, with 11 bases sitting between them. The CDR3 spells CASSKPGTSYNEQFF. The DNA read from the CDR3 is TGTGCCAGTAGTAAGCCAGGGACATCCTACAATGAG. Filled out from reference TRBV19 and TRBJ2-1, the complete variable domain reads DGGITQSPKYLFRKEGQNVTLSCEQNLNHDAMYWYRQDPGQGLRLIYYSQIVNDFQKGDIAEGYSVSREKKESFPLTVTSAQKNPTAFYLCASSKPGTSYNEQFFGPGTRLTVL.

Notes on this clone: The CDR3 end is not reached by the read, which stops 3 residues before it; the germline J gene fills it in. This chain joins TRBV5-1 and TRBJ2-2; the D gene is possibly TRBD2 (5 bases). The V end was cut by 0 bases, the J end by 2 bases, with 8 bases between. Germline V gives CDR1 SGHRS, CDR2 YFSETQ. CDR3 length: 15 amino acids. This chain's CDR3 is CASSLAGYNTGELFF. The sequenced CDR3 bases are TGCGCCAGCAGCTTGGCGGGGTATAACACCGGGGAG.

Comments on this clone: The CDR3 goes on 3 residues after the read ends, and that part is filled in from the germline J gene. The chain uses TRBV6-2 or TRBV6-3 and TRBJ2-2, with D possibly being TRBD1 (6 bases). The CDR3 is made up of 15 amino acids. The V gene's germline CDR1 is MNHEY and CDR2 SVGEGT. The V end was cut by 8 bases, the J end by 4 bases, with 17 bases between. CDR3 DNA (partial): TGTGCCAGCGGGAAATTACAGGGTGGCACCGGGGAG. Translating it yields CASGKLQGGTGE. The CDR3, in full, reads CASGKLQGGTGELFF.

Notes on this clone: The read terminates 3 residues ahead of where the CDR3 ends, so the germline J gene completes it. The gene calls are TRBV7-7 and TRBJ2-1, with TRBD2 identical over 11 bases. This CDR3 has 14 amino acids. CDR1 and CDR2 (germline): SSHAT, FNYEAQ (reference sequence). V gave up 4 bases and J gave up 6 bases; unmatched junction bases: 2. The part of the CDR3 DNA that was read is TGTGCCAGCAGCTCGGGACTAGCGGCCAATGAG. It translates to CASSSGLAANE. The whole CDR3 sequence is CASSSGLAANEQFF.

Comments on this clone: Sequencing ends 3 residues short of the CDR3 end; the germline J gene provides the rest. The chain links TRBV18 to TRBJ2-5; 9 nucleotides match TRBD1. Germline loops: CDR1 KGHSH, CDR2 LQKENI. The CDR3 covers 15 residues. Trimming took 1 base from V and 5 from J; bases not matched to a gene: 5. CDR3 region: CASSPQDRGGETQYF. The covered CDR3 bases are TGTGCCAGCTCACCACAGGACAGGGGAGGTGAGACC.

Remarks on this clone: The read ends 3 residues shy of where the CDR3 ends; the end is completed using the germline J gene. The chain couples TRBV5-5 to TRBJ2-5; D may be TRBD2 (6 bases). The CDR3 has 15 amino acids. From germline, CDR1 is SGHKS and CDR2 YYEKEE (reference sequence). Between the trimmed V and J ends, which lost 2 bases and 1 base, there was a span of 12 bases. The DNA read from the CDR3 is TGTGCCAGCAGCTTCGGGGGTAACCGCCAAGAGACC. Translating it yields CASSFGGNRQET. The entire CDR3 is CASSFGGNRQETQYF. Full variable domain (rest looked up from reference TRBV5-5 and TRBJ2-5): DAGVTQSPTHLIKTRGQQVTLRCSPISGHKSVSWYQQVLGQGPQFIFQYYEKEERGRGNFPDRFSARQFPNYSSELNVNALLLGDSALYLCASSFGGNRQETQYFGPGTRLLVL.

A word on this clone: The CDR3 end lies 3 residues beyond the end of the read and is filled in from the germline J gene. This chain links TRBV20-1 with TRBJ2-5; D is possibly TRBD2 (5 bases). Germline V gives CDR1 DFQATT, CDR2 SNEGSKA (reference sequence). The CDR3 is made up of 13 amino acids. The ends were cut back, 0 bases at V and 5 bases at J, with 10 bases in the middle. The CDR3 here is CSARERGHETQYF. The CDR3 bases that were read are TGCAGTGCTAGAGAAAGAGGGCATGAGACC.

For this clone: The observed sequence ends 3 residues before the CDR3 terminus, with the missing tail filled in from the germline J gene. The rearrangement uses TRBV7-8 and TRBJ2-5; a possible D gene is TRBD2 (6 bases). Germline CDR1 and CDR2: SGHVS and FQNEAQ. CDR3 size: 16 residues. V was clipped by 1 base and J by 4 bases, with 16 bases between them. The CDR3 DNA, read in part, is TGTGCCAGCAGCTTAGTACGGCAGGTGGGGGGAGAGACC. It is translated as CASSLVRQVGGET. The whole CDR3 protein reads CASSLVRQVGGETQYF.

The covered CDR3 bases are TGTGCCACCGTCCCGGGACAGGGCGATGAG. It codes for CATVPGQGDE. The CDR3 as a whole reads CATVPGQGDEQFF. The chain recombines TRBV19 with TRBJ2-1; 9 positions agree with TRBD1. The read ends 3 residues before the CDR3 terminus; that terminus is restored from the germline J gene. The junction had 9 bases not matched to a gene; V was cut back by 10 bases and J by 8 bases. The CDR3 spans 13 residues. Germline CDR1 is LNHDA and CDR2 is SQIVND (reference sequence).

Of note for this clone: Coverage ceases 3 residues before the CDR3 finishes, and the germline J gene fills in the end. V and J are TRBV19 and TRBJ2-1; TRBD2 aligns across 8 bases. Unmatched junction bases numbered 6, after V lost 4 bases and J lost 4 bases. The germline V gene encodes CDR1 LNHDA and CDR2 SQIVND (reference sequence). This CDR3 region has 15 residues. The CDR3 sequence: CASSNQRERYNEQFF. The covered CDR3 bases are TGTGCCAGTAGTAACCAGCGGGAGAGATACAATGAG.

In the case of this clone: Read coverage stops 3 residues before the CDR3 terminus; the germline J gene supplies the remainder. This chain connects TRBV2 to TRBJ2-5, with no clear D. Germline V CDR1 and CDR2: SNHLY, FYNNEI. Trimming cost V 5 bases and J 4 bases, with 8 bases left between them. There are 12 residues in the CDR3. The chain's CDR3 is CASSRRGETQYF. The covered CDR3 bases are TGTGCCAGCAGTAGACGCGGAGAGACC.

In regard to this clone: The CDR3 end falls 3 residues outside the read, so it is completed with the germline J gene. This chain uses TRBV30 with TRBJ2-2; D gene unclear. Per germline, CDR1 GTSNPN and CDR2 SVGIG (reference sequence). Trimming cost V 3 bases and J 8 bases, with 7 bases left between them. This CDR3 region has 11 residues. The covered CDR3 bases are TGTGCCTGGAGGGGCGTGGGGGAG. This codes for CAWRGVGE. The whole CDR3 protein is CAWRGVGELFF.

In the case of this clone: The read terminates 3 residues ahead of where the CDR3 ends, so the germline J gene completes it. V usage is TRBV20-1 and J usage is TRBJ1-2; TRBD1 might be the D (5 bases). The germline V gene has CDR1 DFQATT and CDR2 SNEGSKA (reference sequence). CDR3 size: 15 residues. Trimming pared 2 bases from V and 0 bases from J, leaving 13 bases between. CDR3 protein: CSARPSGGANYGYTF. The covered CDR3 bases are TGCAGTGCTAGACCCTCCGGAGGGGCTAACTATGGC.

On this clone itself: Read coverage stops 3 residues before the CDR3 terminus; the germline J gene supplies the remainder. The rearrangement links TRBV20-1 to TRBJ2-3, with D perhaps TRBD2 (6 bases). The germline V and J ends were trimmed by 5 bases and 0 bases, with 12 bases remaining between them. The germline CDR1 and CDR2 sequences are DFQATT and SNEGSKA (reference sequence). The CDR3 runs to 14 residues. The sequenced CDR3 bases are TGCAGTGCTCATCTAGCGTCTAGCACAGATACG. Its protein product is CSAHLASSTDT. The full CDR3 reads CSAHLASSTDTQYF.

Note on this clone: The CDR3 extends 3 residues past the end of the read, so its final part is completed from the germline J gene. The chain combines TRBV19 with TRBJ2-5; D gene unclear. CDR1 and CDR2 from the germline V gene are LNHDA and SQIVND (reference sequence). The CDR3 contains 14 residues. The ends were cut back, 0 bases at V and 0 bases at J, with 5 bases in the middle. CDR3 bases read: TGTGCCAGTAGTATAGACAGGAACCAAGAGACC. Amino acid sequence: CASSIDRNQET. The whole CDR3 sequence reads CASSIDRNQETQYF.

In the case of this clone: The junction differs from germline at one of its ends, possibly a read error. The read gets to within 3 residues of the CDR3 end, and the germline J gene fills in the rest. The genes are TRBV7-7 and TRBJ2-1; 8 bases map to TRBD2. This CDR3 comprises 15 residues. The germline V gene encodes CDR1 SSHAT and CDR2 FNYEAQ (reference sequence). The sequenced CDR3 bases are TGTGCTAGCAGCCCGCTAGCGGGCTCCTACAATGAG. Protein: CASSPLAGSYNE. The CDR3 reads in full as CASSPLAGSYNEQFF.

On this clone: The CDR3 goes on 3 residues after the read ends, and that part is filled in from the germline J gene. This sequence joins TRBV5-1 and TRBJ1-5; D is unresolved. Germline loops: CDR1 SGHRS, CDR2 YFSETQ. The V end was cut by 0 bases, the J end by 2 bases, with 9 bases between. The CDR3 has 15 amino acids. The sequenced part of the CDR3 DNA is TGCGCCAGCAGCTTGGGACAATCGGGCAATCAGCCC. It encodes CASSLGQSGNQP. The full CDR3 is CASSLGQSGNQPQHF.

On this clone itself: The sequenced fragment ends 3 residues before the CDR3 boundary, so the rest is inferred from the germline J gene. This rearrangement joins TRBV19 to TRBJ1-5; TRBD1 matches at 7 bases. Trimming cost V 2 bases and J 7 bases; bases outside gene matches: 8. There are 15 residues in the CDR3. CDR1 LNHDA and CDR2 SQIVND come from the germline V gene (reference sequence). Here the CDR3 reads CASSIREGAMQPQHF. CDR3 DNA, as far as it was read: TGTGCCAGTAGTATACGAGAGGGGGCGATGCAGCCC.

Of note for this clone: The read finishes 3 residues shy of the CDR3 end, and the germline J gene is used to complete it. The chain has TRBV20-1 and TRBJ1-4, with TRBD1 matching over 9 bases. Germline values: CDR1 DFQATT, CDR2 SNEGSKA (reference sequence). CDR3 length: 16 residues. J gave up 5 bases and V 3 bases, and 10 bases lay outside the gene matches. The chain's CDR3 is CSARGSNRGLNEKLFF. The covered CDR3 bases are TGCAGTGCTAGGGGATCGAACAGGGGGCTAAATGAAAAA.

Concerning this clone itself: The missing CDR3 end, 3 residues past where the read stops, is filled in from the germline J gene. V is TRBV19 and J is TRBJ1-5; 9 bases are a match to TRBD1. The J segment lost 5 bases and the V segment lost 6 bases, leaving 8 bases of the junction unmatched. Per the germline V gene, CDR1 is LNHDA and CDR2 is SQIVND (reference sequence). The CDR3 length is 15 residues. The CDR3 DNA, read in part, is TGTGCCAGTAGCCCAACAGGGGGCGGCTATCAGCCC. Protein sequence: CASSPTGGGYQP. From start to end, the CDR3 is CASSPTGGGYQPQHF.

Worth noting for this clone: Read sequence stops 3 residues before the CDR3 end, and the germline J gene provides the missing end. This chain connects TRBV19 to TRBJ2-7, with no clear D. Germline V CDR1 and CDR2: LNHDA, SQIVND (reference sequence). The CDR3 runs to 14 residues. Trimming cost V 4 bases and J 6 bases, with 16 bases left between them. CDR3 DNA, as far as it was read: TGTGCCAGTAGTACGGCCAGCGCTTCCATCGAG. It is translated as CASSTASASIE. The full CDR3 reads CASSTASASIEQYF.

Notes on this clone: The missing CDR3 end, 3 residues past where the read stops, is filled in from the germline J gene. V is TRBV5-1 and J is TRBJ2-3, with a possible D match to TRBD2 (5 bases). CDR1 SGHRS and CDR2 YFSETQ come from the germline V gene. The CDR3 covers 13 residues. V dropped 7 bases and J dropped 8 bases, with 17 bases sitting between them. The CDR3 sequence: CASGTGPRGTQYF. Partial CDR3 DNA: TGCGCCAGCGGCACCGGACCTCGGGGTACG. The whole variable domain, filled in from reference TRBV5-1 and TRBJ2-3, reads KAGVTQTPRYLIKTRGQQVTLSCSPISGHRSVSWYQQTPGQGLQFLFEYFSETQRNKGNFPGRFSGRQFSNSRSEMNVSTLELGDSALYLCASGTGPRGTQYFGPGTRLTVL.

As regards this clone: Read coverage stops 3 residues before the CDR3 terminus; the germline J gene supplies the remainder. Other DNA sequences in the same sample also yield this CDR3. The rearrangement uses TRBV19 and TRBJ2-7; no firm D call. V gave up 5 bases and J gave up 3 bases, with 8 bases separating them. Germline CDR1 and CDR2: LNHDA and SQIVND (reference sequence). This CDR3 is 12 amino acids long. Incomplete CDR3 DNA: TGTGCCAGTAGTCAATCAGGCTACGAG. Translated, it gives CASSQSGYE. The entire CDR3 sequence reads CASSQSGYEQYF.

In the case of this clone: Read coverage stops 3 residues before the CDR3 terminus; the germline J gene supplies the remainder. The chain links TRBV10-3 to TRBJ2-3; tentatively, D is TRBD2 (5 bases). The V end lost 9 bases, the J end lost 6 bases, and 16 bases lay between the germline ends. Germline CDR1 is ENHRY and CDR2 is SYGVKD. The CDR3 contains 13 residues. CDR3 DNA (partial): TGTGCCATTTCGGACGGAGCGGTTGATACG. Its translation is CAISDGAVDT. The full CDR3 protein is CAISDGAVDTQYF.

About this clone itself: Read coverage stops 3 residues before the CDR3 terminus; the germline J gene supplies the remainder. V gene TRBV20-1 combines with J gene TRBJ2-5; 8 nucleotides line up with TRBD2. Germline CDR1 reads DFQATT; CDR2 reads SNEGSKA (reference sequence). This CDR3 is built from 14 residues. The ends lost 6 bases at V and 2 bases at J; junction bases unmatched: 8. The CDR3 reads CSAKSGSPQETQYF. Incomplete CDR3 DNA: TGCAGTGCCAAGAGCGGGAGCCCGCAAGAGACC.

A note on this clone: The missing CDR3 end, 3 residues past where the read stops, is filled in from the germline J gene. The rearrangement joins TRBV30 to TRBJ2-7; D perhaps matches TRBD2 (6 bases). This CDR3 has 13 residues. The V end was cut by 0 bases, the J end by 6 bases, with 12 bases between. The germline V gene has CDR1 GTSNPN and CDR2 SVGIG (reference sequence). The sequenced part of the CDR3 DNA is TGTGCCTGGAGTGTAGGTGGAGGGGTCGAG. It yields the protein CAWSVGGGVE. The full-length CDR3 reads as CAWSVGGGVEQYF.

A remark on this clone: With the read ending 3 residues before the CDR3 end, the germline J gene is used to fill in that end. The chain employs TRBV19 and TRBJ2-1; 9 bases fit TRBD1. This CDR3 has 15 amino acids. CDR1 LNHDA and CDR2 SQIVND come from the germline V gene (reference sequence). V shed 6 bases and J 6 bases; nucleotides not matched to a gene: 9. The CDR3 sequence is CASRPGQGPRNEQFF. Partial CDR3 DNA: TGTGCCAGTAGGCCTGGACAGGGGCCCCGCAATGAG. Variable domain in full (rest from reference TRBV19 and TRBJ2-1): DGGITQSPKYLFRKEGQNVTLSCEQNLNHDAMYWYRQDPGQGLRLIYYSQIVNDFQKGDIAEGYSVSREKKESFPLTVTSAQKNPTAFYLCASRPGQGPRNEQFFGPGTRLTVL.

Regarding this clone: The read stops 3 residues short of the end of the CDR3; the missing end is completed from the germline J gene. The chain carries TRBV30 and TRBJ2-7; TRBD2 matches 8 bases. Germline-derived CDR1 and CDR2 are GTSNPN and SVGIG (reference sequence). V was clipped by 3 bases and J by 6 bases; unmatched bases: 7. This CDR3 spans 13 amino acids. The CDR3: CAWRRAGAREQYF. The DNA read from the CDR3 is TGTGCCTGGAGACGAGCGGGAGCTCGCGAG.

About this clone: The observed sequence ends 3 residues before the CDR3 terminus, with the missing tail filled in from the germline J gene. The rearrangement uses TRBV19 and TRBJ1-1; D is perhaps TRBD1 (6 bases). CDR1 is LNHDA, CDR2 SQIVND, per germline (reference sequence). The CDR3 covers 14 residues. V gave up 3 bases and J gave up 1 base, with 9 bases separating them. The chain's CDR3 is CASSMVRGNTEAFF. The sequenced CDR3 bases are TGTGCCAGTAGTATGGTCAGGGGGAACACTGAA.

On this clone: The read is 3 residues too short to cover the CDR3 end, so that end is filled in from the germline J gene. This chain links TRBV13 with TRBJ2-1; the match to TRBD1 covers 10 bases. The CDR3 is made up of 14 amino acids. J gave up 8 bases and V 3 bases, and 4 bases lay outside the gene matches. CDR1 and CDR2 from the germline V gene are PRHDT and FYEKMQ (reference sequence). Partial CDR3 DNA: TGTGCCAGCAGCTTGGACAGGGGGGTCTATGAG. The encoded protein is CASSLDRGVYE. The CDR3 in its entirety is CASSLDRGVYEQFF.